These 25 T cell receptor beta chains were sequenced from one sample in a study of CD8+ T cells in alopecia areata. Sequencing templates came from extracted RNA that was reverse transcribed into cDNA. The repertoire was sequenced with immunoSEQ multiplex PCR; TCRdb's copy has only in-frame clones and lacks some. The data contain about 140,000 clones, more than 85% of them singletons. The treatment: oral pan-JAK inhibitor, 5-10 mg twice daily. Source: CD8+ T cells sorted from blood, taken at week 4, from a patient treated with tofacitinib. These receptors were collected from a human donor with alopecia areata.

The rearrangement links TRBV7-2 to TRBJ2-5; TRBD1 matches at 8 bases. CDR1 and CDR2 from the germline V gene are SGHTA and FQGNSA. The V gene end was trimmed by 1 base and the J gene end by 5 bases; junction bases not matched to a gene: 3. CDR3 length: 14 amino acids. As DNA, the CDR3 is TGTGCCAGCAGCTTAGGGACAGGGCCCGAGACCCAGTACTTC. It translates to CASSLGTGPETQYF.

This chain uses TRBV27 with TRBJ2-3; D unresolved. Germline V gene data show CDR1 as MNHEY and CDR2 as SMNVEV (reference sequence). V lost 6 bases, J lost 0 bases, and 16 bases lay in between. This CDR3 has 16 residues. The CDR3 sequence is CASRGSVPTSTDTQYF. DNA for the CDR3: TGTGCCAGCAGGGGGTCTGTCCCCACTAGCACAGATACGCAGTATTTT.

Here the CDR3 DNA reads TGTGCCAGCAGCCGACCCCATCTGGAGCAGTACTTC. Amino acids: CASSRPHLEQYF. This sequence joins TRBV13 and TRBJ2-7, with D hard to call. Trimming removed 5 bases at V and 7 bases at J, with 12 bases between. The CDR3 extends over 12 amino acids. CDR1 and CDR2 from the germline V gene are PRHDT and FYEKMQ (reference sequence). The full variable domain, in which reference TRBV13 and TRBJ2-7 provide the parts outside the CDR3, is AAGVIQSPRHLIKEKRETATLKCYPIPRHDTVYWYQQGPGQDPQFLISFYEKMQSDKGSIPDRFSAQQFSDYHSELNMSSLELGDSALYFCASSRPHLEQYFGPGTRLTVT.

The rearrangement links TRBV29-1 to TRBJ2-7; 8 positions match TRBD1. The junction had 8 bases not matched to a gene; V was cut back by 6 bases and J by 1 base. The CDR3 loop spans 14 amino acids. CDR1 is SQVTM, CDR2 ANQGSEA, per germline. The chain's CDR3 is CSVSGGAVSYEQYF. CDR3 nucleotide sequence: TGCAGCGTCTCAGGGGGCGCGGTATCCTACGAGCAGTACTTC.

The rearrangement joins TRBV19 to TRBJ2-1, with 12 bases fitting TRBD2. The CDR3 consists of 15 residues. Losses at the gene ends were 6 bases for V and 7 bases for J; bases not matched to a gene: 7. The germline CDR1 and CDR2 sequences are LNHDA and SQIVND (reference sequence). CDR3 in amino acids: CASSPMTSGSNEQFF. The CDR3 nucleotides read TGTGCCAGTAGCCCGATGACTAGCGGGAGTAATGAGCAGTTCTTC. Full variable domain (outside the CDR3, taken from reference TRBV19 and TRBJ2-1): DGGITQSPKYLFRKEGQNVTLSCEQNLNHDAMYWYRQDPGQGLRLIYYSQIVNDFQKGDIAEGYSVSREKKESFPLTVTSAQKNPTAFYLCASSPMTSGSNEQFFGPGTRLTVL.

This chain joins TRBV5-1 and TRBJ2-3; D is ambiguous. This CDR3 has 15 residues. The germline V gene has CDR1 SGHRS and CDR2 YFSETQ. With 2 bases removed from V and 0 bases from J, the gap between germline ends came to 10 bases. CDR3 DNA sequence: TGCGCCAGCAGCTTACTAACCCAGAGCACAGATACGCAGTATTTT. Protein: CASSLLTQSTDTQYF.

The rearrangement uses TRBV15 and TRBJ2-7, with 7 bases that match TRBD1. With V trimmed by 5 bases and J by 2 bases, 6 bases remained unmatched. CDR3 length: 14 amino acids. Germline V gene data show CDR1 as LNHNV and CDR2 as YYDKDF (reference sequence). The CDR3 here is CATSSRDRAYEQYF. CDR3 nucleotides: TGTGCCACCAGCTCCCGGGACAGAGCCTACGAGCAGTACTTC.

The CDR3 coding sequence is TGTGCCATCAGTGACTCCCGGGATAACACCGGGGAGCTGTTTTTT. It codes for CAISDSRDNTGELFF. The chain recombines TRBV10-3 with TRBJ2-2; the D gene is possibly TRBD2 (5 bases). The CDR3 is made up of 15 amino acids. With 3 bases removed from V and 2 bases from J, the gap between germline ends came to 10 bases. Germline assignment: CDR1 ENHRY and CDR2 SYGVKD.

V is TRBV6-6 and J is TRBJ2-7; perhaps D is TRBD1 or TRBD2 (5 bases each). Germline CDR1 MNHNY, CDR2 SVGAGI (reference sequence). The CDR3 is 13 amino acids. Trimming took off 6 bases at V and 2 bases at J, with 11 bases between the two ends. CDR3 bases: TGTGCCAGCAGCCGGGACGGCACCTACGAGCAGTACTTC. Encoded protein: CASSRDGTYEQYF.

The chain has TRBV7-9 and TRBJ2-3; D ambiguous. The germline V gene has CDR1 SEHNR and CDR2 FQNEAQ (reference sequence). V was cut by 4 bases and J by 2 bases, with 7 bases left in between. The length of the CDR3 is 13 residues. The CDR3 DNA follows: TGTGCCAGCAGCTCTACCGTCACAGATACGCAGTATTTT. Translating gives CASSSTVTDTQYF.

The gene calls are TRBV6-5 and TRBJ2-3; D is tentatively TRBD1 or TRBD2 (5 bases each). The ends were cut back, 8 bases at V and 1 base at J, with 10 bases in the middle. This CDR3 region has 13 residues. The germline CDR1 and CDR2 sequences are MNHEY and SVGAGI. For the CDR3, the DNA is TGTGCCAGCTCCGGGACGGGCACAGATACGCAGTATTTT. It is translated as CASSGTGTDTQYF.

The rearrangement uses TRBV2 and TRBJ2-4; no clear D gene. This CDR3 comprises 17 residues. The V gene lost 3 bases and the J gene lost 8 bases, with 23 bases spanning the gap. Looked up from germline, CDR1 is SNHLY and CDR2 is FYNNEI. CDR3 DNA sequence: TGTGCCAGCAGTGAGTTTTTTGAAGGGTCCGTGTTTGACATTCAGTACTTC. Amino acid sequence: CASSEFFEGSVFDIQYF. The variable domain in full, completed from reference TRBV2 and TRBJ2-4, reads EPEVTQTPSHQVTQMGQEVILRCVPISNHLYFYWYRQILGQKVEFLVSFYNNEISEKSEIFDDQFSVERPDGSNFTLKIRSTKLEDSAMYFCASSEFFEGSVFDIQYFGAGTRLSVL.

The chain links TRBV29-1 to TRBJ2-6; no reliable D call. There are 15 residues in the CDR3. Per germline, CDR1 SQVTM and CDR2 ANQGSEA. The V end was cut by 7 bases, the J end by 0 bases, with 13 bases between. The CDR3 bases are TGCAGCGCCCTGGGATCGGTCTCTGGGGCCAACGTCCTGACTTTC. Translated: CSALGSVSGANVLTF.

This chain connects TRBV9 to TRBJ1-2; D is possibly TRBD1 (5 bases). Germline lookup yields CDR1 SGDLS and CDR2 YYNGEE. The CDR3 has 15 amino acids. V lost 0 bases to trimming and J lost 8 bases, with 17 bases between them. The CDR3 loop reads CASSVGEGSRRGYTF. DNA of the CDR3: TGTGCCAGCAGCGTAGGAGAGGGGTCCCGGCGAGGCTACACCTTC.

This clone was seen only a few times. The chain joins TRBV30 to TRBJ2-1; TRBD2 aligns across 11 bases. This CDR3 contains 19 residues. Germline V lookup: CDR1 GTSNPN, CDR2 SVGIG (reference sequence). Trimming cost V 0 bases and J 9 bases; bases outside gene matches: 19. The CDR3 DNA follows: TGTGCCTGGAGTGTACTAACGTCGGCTAGCGGGAGGCCGTGGGGTGAGCAGTTCTTC. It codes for CAWSVLTSASGRPWGEQFF. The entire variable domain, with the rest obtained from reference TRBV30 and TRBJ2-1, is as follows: SQTIHQWPATLVQPVGSPLSLECTVEGTSNPNLYWYRQAAGRGLQLLFYSVGIGQISSEVPQNLSASRPQDRQFILSSKKLLLSDSGFYLCAWSVLTSASGRPWGEQFFGPGTRLTVL.

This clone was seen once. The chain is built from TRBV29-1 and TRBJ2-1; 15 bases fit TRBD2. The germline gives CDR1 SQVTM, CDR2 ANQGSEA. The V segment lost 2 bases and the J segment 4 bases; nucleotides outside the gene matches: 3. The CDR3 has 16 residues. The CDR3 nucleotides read TGCAGCGTTGAAAGGACTAGCGGGAGGGTTTACAATGAGCAGTTCTTC. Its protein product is CSVERTSGRVYNEQFF.

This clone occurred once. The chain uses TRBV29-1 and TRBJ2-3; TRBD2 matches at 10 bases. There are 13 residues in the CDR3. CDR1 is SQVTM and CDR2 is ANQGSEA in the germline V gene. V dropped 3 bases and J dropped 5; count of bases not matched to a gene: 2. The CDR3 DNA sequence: TGCAGCGTTGACGGGACTAGCGTAGATACGCAGTATTTT. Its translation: CSVDGTSVDTQYF.

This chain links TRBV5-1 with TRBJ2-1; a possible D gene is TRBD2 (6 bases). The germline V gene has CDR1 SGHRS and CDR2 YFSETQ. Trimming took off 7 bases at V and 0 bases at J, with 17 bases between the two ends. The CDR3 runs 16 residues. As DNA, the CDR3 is TGCGCCAGCTCTCGCGGGGAAACGAGCTCCTACAATGAGCAGTTCTTC. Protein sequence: CASSRGETSSYNEQFF. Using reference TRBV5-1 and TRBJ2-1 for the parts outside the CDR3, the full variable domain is KAGVTQTPRYLIKTRGQQVTLSCSPISGHRSVSWYQQTPGQGLQFLFEYFSETQRNKGNFPGRFSGRQFSNSRSEMNVSTLELGDSALYLCASSRGETSSYNEQFFGPGTRLTVL.

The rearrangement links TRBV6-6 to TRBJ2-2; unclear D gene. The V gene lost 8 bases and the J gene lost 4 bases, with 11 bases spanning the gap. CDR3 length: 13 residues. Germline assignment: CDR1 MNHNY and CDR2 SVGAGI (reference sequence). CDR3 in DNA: TGTGCCAGCCATGGGCTTTCCACCGGGGAGCTGTTTTTT. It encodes CASHGLSTGELFF.

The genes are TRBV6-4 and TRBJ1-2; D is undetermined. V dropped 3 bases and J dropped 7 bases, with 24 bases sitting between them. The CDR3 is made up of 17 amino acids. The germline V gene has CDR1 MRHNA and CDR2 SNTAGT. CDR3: CASSDAGRREGPLGYTF. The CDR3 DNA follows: TGTGCCAGCAGTGATGCCGGGCGCCGGGAAGGACCCCTTGGCTACACCTTC.

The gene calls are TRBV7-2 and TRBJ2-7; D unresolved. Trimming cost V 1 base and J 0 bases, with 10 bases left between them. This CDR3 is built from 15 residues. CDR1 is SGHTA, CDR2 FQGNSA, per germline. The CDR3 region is CASSLEHFDSYEQYF. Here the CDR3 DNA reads TGTGCCAGCAGCTTAGAGCACTTTGACTCCTACGAGCAGTACTTC.

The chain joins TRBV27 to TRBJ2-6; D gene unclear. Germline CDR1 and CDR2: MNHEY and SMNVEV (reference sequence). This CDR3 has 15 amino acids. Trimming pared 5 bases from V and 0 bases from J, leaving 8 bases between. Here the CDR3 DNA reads TGTGCCAGCAGTCCGACCGGCTCTGGGGCCAACGTCCTGACTTTC. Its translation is CASSPTGSGANVLTF.

Written as DNA, the CDR3 is TGTGCCAGCAGCGTAGTACAGGGTTCGAACACCGGGGAGCTGTTTTTT. Translating gives CASSVVQGSNTGELFF. The V gene is TRBV9, the J gene TRBJ2-2, with D tentatively TRBD1 (6 bases). V lost 0 bases to trimming and J lost 0 bases, with 9 bases between them. Germline values: CDR1 SGDLS, CDR2 YYNGEE. This CDR3 is 16 amino acids long.

The DNA of the CDR3 is TGTGCCAGCAGTTACTCTCAGCAAGAGACCCAGTACTTC. Translation: CASSYSQQETQYF. The rearrangement joins TRBV6-5 to TRBJ2-5; no clear D. Trimming removed 0 bases at V and 2 bases at J, with 4 bases between. Germline lookup yields CDR1 MNHEY and CDR2 SVGAGI. The length of the CDR3 is 13 residues.

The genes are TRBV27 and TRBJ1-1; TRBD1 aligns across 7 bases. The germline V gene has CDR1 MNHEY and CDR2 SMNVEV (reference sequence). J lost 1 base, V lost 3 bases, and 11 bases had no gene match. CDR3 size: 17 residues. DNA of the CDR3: TGTGCCAGCAGTTTGCACGCCCCGACAGGGAGGAACACTGAAGCTTTCTTT. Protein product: CASSLHAPTGRNTEAFF.